This entry lists 12 T cell receptor beta chains sequenced from one sample in a study of T-cell memory formation after mild COVID-19. A single record per CDR3 protein comes from TCRdb applying MiXCR to the 5' RACE reads. The table records around 200,000 distinct CDR3 sequences, roughly a tenth of them present only once. The sample taken for sequencing was PBMCs or a T cell subset sorted from them (not recorded which). The receptor set was obtained from a man aged 18 to 30 who had mild COVID-19 (a few samples of this study predate the infection). Cell type and time point are not known.

In DNA, the CDR3 is TGTGCCAGCAGCCAAGATCTGGTGGGGGATCAGCCCCAGCATTTT. This translates into CASSQDLVGDQPQHF. This chain connects TRBV4-2 to TRBJ1-5; the D gene is possibly TRBD1 (5 bases). V was cut by 0 bases and J by 5 bases, with 11 bases left in between. The CDR3 sequence is 15 residues long. Germline V gene data show CDR1 as LGHNA and CDR2 as YNFKEQ.

The J gene is TRBJ2-5, the V gene TRBV5-1; D possibly corresponds to TRBD1 (5 bases). This CDR3 comprises 15 residues. V dropped 1 base and J dropped 3 bases, with 13 bases sitting between them. Germline CDR1 is SGHRS and CDR2 is YFSETQ. The CDR3 loop reads CASSLWLTAKETQYF. The CDR3 nucleotides read TGCGCCAGCAGCTTGTGGTTGACAGCCAAAGAGACCCAGTACTTC. Supplemented by reference TRBV5-1 and TRBJ2-5, the full variable domain reads KAGVTQTPRYLIKTRGQQVTLSCSPISGHRSVSWYQQTPGQGLQFLFEYFSETQRNKGNFPGRFSGRQFSNSRSEMNVSTLELGDSALYLCASSLWLTAKETQYFGPGTRLLVL.

DNA for the CDR3: TGTGCCAGCAGTTCGCAGGGTCGGCATTCACCCCTCCACTTT. This codes for CASSSQGRHSPLHF. V gene TRBV2 combines with J gene TRBJ1-6, with D perhaps matching TRBD1 (5 bases). CDR1 is SNHLY, CDR2 FYNNEI, per germline. Trimming took off 5 bases at V and 8 bases at J, with 13 bases between the two ends. This CDR3 is 14 amino acids long.

The V call is TRBV10-3, the J call TRBJ1-5, with TRBD1 identical over 7 bases. The J segment lost 7 bases and the V segment lost 6 bases, leaving 6 bases of the junction unmatched. The CDR3 spans 13 residues. Germline lookup yields CDR1 ENHRY and CDR2 SYGVKD. The CDR3: CAISVDRVQPQHF. The CDR3 region has the DNA TGTGCCATCAGCGTCGACAGGGTGCAGCCCCAGCATTTT.

The V call is TRBV11-2, the J call TRBJ2-7, with D possibly being TRBD2 (6 bases). Germline assignment: CDR1 SGHAT and CDR2 FQNNGV. V lost 3 bases and J lost 1, with 22 bases in between. The CDR3 is 18 amino acids. CDR3 loop: CASSFSDGGGLWSYEQYV. Written as DNA, the CDR3 is TGTGCCAGCAGCTTTTCGGACGGCGGAGGGTTGTGGTCCTACGAGCAGTACGTC.

The genes are TRBV5-1 and TRBJ2-3, with 8 bases that match TRBD2. The CDR3 loop spans 15 amino acids. V was clipped by 1 base and J by 5 bases; unmatched bases: 6. Germline V gives CDR1 SGHRS, CDR2 YFSETQ. The DNA for the CDR3 is TGCGCCAGCAGCTTGTCGGGGGGGCTGGGAGATACGCAGTATTTT. It codes for CASSLSGGLGDTQYF.

A few counts support this clonotype. The chain combines TRBV10-3 with TRBJ1-1; the D gene is possibly TRBD1 (5 bases). The V end was cut by 7 bases, the J end by 1 base, with 7 bases between. Germline V lookup: CDR1 ENHRY, CDR2 SYGVKD. There are 12 residues in the CDR3. For the CDR3, the DNA is TGTGCCATCATGGGGACGAACACTGAAGCTTTCTTT. It translates to CAIMGTNTEAFF.

The sample holds many counts of this clonotype. Germline is not matched at one junction end, which may reflect a read error. The chain couples TRBV4-3 to TRBJ1-5, with D possibly TRBD1 on 6 matching bases. This CDR3 contains 13 residues. The germline V gene encodes CDR1 LGHNA and CDR2 YSLEER. The CDR3 DNA reads as TGTGCCAGCAGCCAGGACAGAAATCAGCCCCAGCATTTT. It encodes CASSQDRNQPQHF.

The J gene is TRBJ1-4, the V gene TRBV20-1; no definite D call. Germline lookup yields CDR1 DFQATT and CDR2 SNEGSKA (reference sequence). Deletions cut 2 bases from V and 1 base from J, with 5 bases between. This CDR3 comprises 13 residues. This CDR3 reads CSARRGTNEKLFF. The CDR3, as DNA: TGCAGTGCTAGACGAGGAACTAATGAAAAACTGTTTTTT.

The table lists this clonotype with a count of one. The V call is TRBV20-1, the J call TRBJ2-2, with 9 bases aligning to TRBD1. Germline CDR1 DFQATT, CDR2 SNEGSKA (reference sequence). Trimming at V came to 0 bases and at J to 4 bases, leaving 6 bases not matched to a gene. The CDR3 totals 16 residues. The CDR3 reads CSAREAGTGITGELFF. CDR3 DNA sequence: TGCAGTGCTAGAGAAGCCGGGACAGGGATCACCGGGGAGCTGTTTTTT.

The rearrangement joins TRBV5-1 to TRBJ2-1; weak D call: TRBD1 (6 bases). V lost 3 bases, J lost 5 bases, and 9 bases lay in between. The CDR3 has 13 amino acids. Germline CDR1 and CDR2: SGHRS and YFSETQ. CDR3 sequence reads: CASSYGQNNEQFF. CDR3 coding DNA: TGCGCCAGCAGCTATGGACAGAACAATGAGCAGTTCTTC.

J is TRBJ2-3 and V is TRBV7-2; no clear D gene. This CDR3 is 16 amino acids long. Germline CDR1 reads SGHTA; CDR2 reads FQGNSA. The germline V and J ends were trimmed by 5 bases and 5 bases, with 20 bases remaining between them. The CDR3 DNA follows: TGTGCCAGCAGCCCCCGAATCCTAACTCAGGAAGATACGCAGTATTTT. Protein sequence: CASSPRILTQEDTQYF.